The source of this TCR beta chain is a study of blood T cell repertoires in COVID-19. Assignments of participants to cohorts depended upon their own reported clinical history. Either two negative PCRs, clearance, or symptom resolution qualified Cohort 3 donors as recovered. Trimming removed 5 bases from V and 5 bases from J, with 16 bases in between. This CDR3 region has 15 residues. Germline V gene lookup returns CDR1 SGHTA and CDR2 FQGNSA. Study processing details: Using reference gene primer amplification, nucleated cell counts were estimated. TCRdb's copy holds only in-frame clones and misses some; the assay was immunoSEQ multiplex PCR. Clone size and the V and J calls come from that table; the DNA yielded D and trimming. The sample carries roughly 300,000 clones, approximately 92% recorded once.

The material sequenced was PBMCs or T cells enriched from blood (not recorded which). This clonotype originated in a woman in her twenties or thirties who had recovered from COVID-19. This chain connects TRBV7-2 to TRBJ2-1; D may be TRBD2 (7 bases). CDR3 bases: TGTGCCAGCAGCCCTACGAGGGGGGGAAACAATGAGCAGTTCTTC. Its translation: CASSPTRGGNNEQFF.